Listed below are T cell receptor beta chains from one sample, sequenced in a study of neurological immune-mediated disorders. TCRdb re-analysed the 5' RACE reads in MiXCR, keeping a single row per CDR3 protein. The sample yields about 58,000 distinct CDR3 sequences, approximately 3.1% seen once. The specimen sequenced was PBMCs. Source of these receptors: a woman aged 60-70 years with multiple sclerosis. The CDR3 runs from the conserved cysteine through the conserved F or W. Each record gives: CDR3 DNA, CDR3 protein, V gene, clone size, D gene, J gene, CDR3 length. D genes are given only for firm matches. The size entry gives how often the clone was seen (once, few, many) or a class if it is expanded.

cdr3_nt: TGCGCCAGCAGCCAAGAGATAGGTTTGGGGGAAGGGATCTTC
cdr3_aa: CASSQEIGLGEGIF
v_call: TRBV4-3
clone_size: many
d_call: -
j_call: TRBJ2-1
cdr3_length: 14

cdr3_nt: TGTGCCAGCAGTCTCACAGCGGACGCTCAGACTTTT
cdr3_aa: CASSLTADAQTF
v_call: TRBV28
clone_size: many
d_call: -
j_call: TRBJ1-4
cdr3_length: 12

cdr3_nt: TGCAGTGCCTACAGGGACGGAAACATTCAGTACTTC
cdr3_aa: CSAYRDGNIQYF
v_call: TRBV20-1
clone_size: many
d_call: -
j_call: TRBJ2-4
cdr3_length: 12

cdr3_nt: TGTGCCAGCAGCTCGGGGGAGACCCAGTACTTC
cdr3_aa: CASSSGETQYF
v_call: TRBV3-1
clone_size: many
d_call: -
j_call: TRBJ2-5
cdr3_length: 11

cdr3_nt: TGCGCCAGCAGCTCCGCCAGGAACTTTCTGCGGGATGGCTACACCTTC
cdr3_aa: CASSSARNFLRDGYTF
v_call: TRBV5-1
clone_size: many
d_call: -
j_call: TRBJ1-2
cdr3_length: 16

cdr3_nt: TGCGCCAGCAGCCGGGGAGATAATGAAAAACTGTTTTTT
cdr3_aa: CASSRGDNEKLFF
v_call: TRBV5-1
clone_size: many
d_call: -
j_call: TRBJ1-4
cdr3_length: 13

cdr3_nt: TGCAGCGTTGGACGGGGCTTTGTCTACGAGCAGTACTTC
cdr3_aa: CSVGRGFVYEQYF
v_call: TRBV29-1
clone_size: many
d_call: -
j_call: TRBJ2-7
cdr3_length: 13

cdr3_nt: TGTGCCAGCAGTTTAGAGGGACAGGGGAACAATGAGCAGTTCTTC
cdr3_aa: CASSLEGQGNNEQFF
v_call: TRBV27
clone_size: many
d_call: TRBD1
j_call: TRBJ2-1
cdr3_length: 15

cdr3_nt: TGTGCCAGCAGCTATATAGGGGTCTCCTACAATGAGCAGTTCTTC
cdr3_aa: CASSYIGVSYNEQFF
v_call: TRBV7-9
clone_size: many
d_call: -
j_call: TRBJ2-1
cdr3_length: 15

cdr3_nt: TGCAGTGCTAGGGTTAGTGGACAGGGAGTTTTCTATGAGCAGTTCTTC
cdr3_aa: CSARVSGQGVFYEQFF
v_call: TRBV20-1
clone_size: many
d_call: TRBD1
j_call: TRBJ2-1
cdr3_length: 16

cdr3_nt: TGCGCCAGCAGCTTGGGGACTAGCGGCTACACAGATACGCAGTATTTT
cdr3_aa: CASSLGTSGYTDTQYF
v_call: TRBV5-1
clone_size: few
d_call: TRBD2
j_call: TRBJ2-3
cdr3_length: 16

cdr3_nt: TGTGCCAGCAGCCAGGGTATTAGGTTCTATGGCTACACCTTC
cdr3_aa: CASSQGIRFYGYTF
v_call: TRBV28
clone_size: many
d_call: -
j_call: TRBJ1-2
cdr3_length: 14

cdr3_nt: TGTGCCAGCAGCCAAGAGCGGAGGCTAGCGGGTCTCAATGAGCAGTTCTTC
cdr3_aa: CASSQERRLAGLNEQFF
v_call: TRBV3-1
clone_size: many
d_call: TRBD2
j_call: TRBJ2-1
cdr3_length: 17